A single sample gave rise to the 3 T cell receptor beta chains below, sequenced in a study of T cells after yellow fever vaccination. TCRdb reanalysed the 5' RACE reads using MiXCR and keeps one entry per CDR3 protein. The top ten clones hold more than 0.85% of a sample with under 300,000 distinct CDR3 sequences, about 7% of them seen once. This specimen was CD4+ T cells sorted from PBMCs, taken on the day of the yellow fever booster vaccination. Every receptor here comes from a man aged 25 to 40 who received the YFV17D yellow fever vaccine.

This clonotype has only a few counts. The V gene is TRBV20-1, the J gene TRBJ2-5; unclear D gene. CDR1 is DFQATT, CDR2 SNEGSKA, per germline (reference sequence). The CDR3 contains 13 residues. The ends were cut back, 7 bases at V and 2 bases at J, with 14 bases in the middle. The CDR3 coding sequence is TGCAGTGGGCTGATGACTTCACAAGAGACCCAGTACTTC. Protein sequence: CSGLMTSQETQYF.

This clonotype was detected many times. CDR3 region: CASSLVVGVAGYTF. CDR3 nucleotides: TGTGCCAGCAGCTTGGTGGTCGGTGTCGCTGGCTACACCTTC. The chain combines TRBV5-6 with TRBJ1-2; unclear D gene. The length of the CDR3 is 14 residues. V dropped 0 bases and J dropped 7 bases, with 13 bases sitting between them. Germline V gene lookup returns CDR1 SGHDT and CDR2 YYEEEE.

This clonotype occurred many times. The chain employs TRBV28 and TRBJ2-7, with 11 bases identical to TRBD2. Trimming removed 7 bases from V and 6 bases from J; junction bases left unmatched: 8. Germline V gene sequence: CDR1 MDHEN, CDR2 SYDVKM. This CDR3 comprises 14 residues. In DNA form, the CDR3 reads TGTGCCAGCACCCCGGGGACTAGCGGTCTCGAGCAGTACTTC. Its translation: CASTPGTSGLEQYF.